A single sample is the source of the 23 T cell receptor beta chains below, sequenced in a study of T-cell reconstitution after alpha-beta-depleted transplantation in children. Unique molecular identifiers tagged the TCRbeta library. MiXCR, applied by TCRdb to the PCR reads, yields one record per CDR3 protein. The table records fewer than 550,000 distinct CDR3 sequences, about 10% of them present only once. The sample in question was PBMCs, mostly from graft donor cells, obtained 180 days after TCRalphabeta/CD19-depleted stem cell transplant. These TCRs come from a female patient aged 2-10 years who had a stem cell transplant for aplastic anemia, so the T cells may come from the graft donor.

V usage is TRBV6-2 or TRBV6-3 and J usage is TRBJ1-1, with 9 nucleotides matching TRBD1. Germline values: CDR1 MNHEY, CDR2 SVGEGT. The ends lost 4 bases at V and 5 bases at J; junction bases unmatched: 11. The CDR3 runs 16 residues. CDR3 in DNA: TGTGCCAGCAGTTCTCCCGGGACAGGGAGGTGGACTGAAGCTTTCTTT. The encoded protein is CASSSPGTGRWTEAFF.

The chain uses TRBV3-1 and TRBJ2-1; D may be TRBD2 (6 bases). V lost 4 bases and J 13 bases, leaving 14 bases between the germline ends. Germline loops: CDR1 LGHDT, CDR2 YNNKEL (reference sequence). This CDR3 is built from 12 residues. Here the CDR3 DNA reads TGTGCCAGCAGCCCCGAGGGCGGGACTCAGTTCTTC. It codes for CASSPEGGTQFF.

This clonotype has a handful of counts. J is TRBJ2-3 and V is TRBV4-3; D gene uncertain. The germline V gene has CDR1 LGHNA and CDR2 YSLEER. Trimming took off 1 base at V and 2 bases at J, with 10 bases between the two ends. CDR3 length: 15 residues. The CDR3 coding sequence is TGCGCCAGCAGCCAAGTTTCGGTACTCACAGATACGCAGTATTTT. This gives the protein CASSQVSVLTDTQYF.

The chain joins TRBV9 to TRBJ1-2; D not certain. Between the trimmed V and J ends, which lost 2 bases and 2 bases, there was a span of 7 bases. CDR3 length: 13 amino acids. CDR1 is SGDLS, CDR2 YYNGEE, per germline. The DNA for the CDR3 is TGTGCCAGCAGCGTTGTCACGAACTATGGCTACACCTTC. Protein sequence: CASSVVTNYGYTF.

The chain employs TRBV20-1 and TRBJ1-2; D might be TRBD1 (6 bases). The length of the CDR3 is 13 residues. Germline V gene lookup returns CDR1 DFQATT and CDR2 SNEGSKA (reference sequence). Deletions cut 3 bases from V and 4 bases from J, with 12 bases between. CDR3 loop: CSARDGGLYGYTF. CDR3 coding DNA: TGCAGTGCTAGGGACGGGGGCCTCTATGGCTACACCTTC.

This clonotype came up a few times. This chain uses TRBV19 with TRBJ1-1; no clear D. The length of the CDR3 is 15 residues. Trimming left V 0 bases short and J 1 base short, with 9 bases between. Per the germline V gene, CDR1 is LNHDA and CDR2 is SQIVND (reference sequence). The CDR3 loop is CASSIDSPGNTEAFF. CDR3 DNA sequence: TGTGCCAGTAGTATAGATTCTCCAGGGAACACTGAAGCTTTCTTT.

In its sample, this clonotype was seen a few times. The chain combines TRBV9 with TRBJ1-4; D possibly corresponds to TRBD1 (6 bases). Trimming pared 0 bases from V and 7 bases from J, leaving 10 bases between. Germline V gives CDR1 SGDLS, CDR2 YYNGEE. The CDR3 runs 14 residues. The CDR3 coding sequence is TGTGCCAGCAGCGTAGCGGGGGGCGTTGAAAAACTGTTTTTT. Protein sequence: CASSVAGGVEKLFF.

This clonotype was picked up a small number of times. Written as DNA, the CDR3 is TGTGCCAGCAGACCCCGGGACACCGGGGAGCTGTTTTTT. This encodes CASRPRDTGELFF. The V gene is TRBV6-6, the J gene TRBJ2-2; D remains unclear. CDR1 and CDR2 (germline): MNHNY, SVGAGI (reference sequence). Deletions cut 6 bases from V and 3 bases from J, with 8 bases between. The CDR3 contains 13 residues.

With regard to this clonotype: An end of the junction does not agree with germline; a read error may underlie this. The chain carries TRBV12-3 or TRBV12-4 and TRBJ1-2; possible D gene TRBD1, 5 bases. The CDR3 has 12 residues. CDR3 sequence reads: CASSSGTDGDTF. Written as DNA, the CDR3 is TGTGCCAGCAGTTCCGGGACGGATGGCGACACCTTC.

The gene calls are TRBV12-3 or TRBV12-4 and TRBJ1-5; D unresolved. The length of the CDR3 is 15 residues. V lost 4 bases and J lost 4, with 14 bases in between. The CDR3 protein is CASSYEGRFNQPQHF. DNA of the CDR3: TGTGCCAGCAGTTATGAGGGCCGTTTTAATCAGCCCCAGCATTTT.

This clonotype was seen ten or more times. The chain combines TRBV28 with TRBJ2-7; TRBD2 aligns across 12 bases. The CDR3 spans 15 residues. Germline assignment: CDR1 MDHEN and CDR2 SYDVKM. The V gene end was trimmed by 4 bases and the J gene end by 3 bases; junction bases not matched to a gene: 4. The CDR3 DNA reads as TGTGCCAGCAGTTACCGGACTAGCGGGATCTACGAGCAGTACTTC. It codes for CASSYRTSGIYEQYF.

The chain combines TRBV27 with TRBJ1-1, with D uncertain. V was pared by 4 bases and J by 1 base, with 13 bases between. The CDR3 extends over 15 amino acids. Germline loops: CDR1 MNHEY, CDR2 SMNVEV (reference sequence). The CDR3 coding sequence is TGTGCCAGCAGTTCTCTTTGGCGGGGGAACACTGAAGCTTTCTTT. Protein sequence: CASSSLWRGNTEAFF.

The V gene is TRBV7-8, the J gene TRBJ2-5; possible D gene TRBD1, 6 bases. The CDR3 consists of 15 residues. Trimming cost V 5 bases and J 5 bases, with 18 bases left between them. Germline V gene sequence: CDR1 SGHVS, CDR2 FQNEAQ. Here the CDR3 reads CASSQRLFRGETQYF. CDR3 sequence (DNA): TGTGCCAGCAGCCAAAGGCTGTTTAGGGGGGAGACCCAGTACTTC.

The sample holds a few counts of this clonotype. The chain's CDR3 is CASSQDGGDRRTDTQYF. CDR3 DNA sequence: TGCGCCAGCAGCCAAGATGGGGGGGACAGGCGCACAGATACGCAGTATTTT. The chain uses TRBV4-3 and TRBJ2-3, with TRBD1 as a possible D gene (8 bases). The CDR3 extends over 17 amino acids. Trimming removed 0 bases at V and 1 base at J, with 14 bases between. CDR1 LGHNA and CDR2 YSLEER come from the germline V gene.

This clonotype has a count of ten or more. The chain employs TRBV5-1 and TRBJ2-1; 7 nucleotides line up with TRBD1. The junction had 3 bases not matched to a gene; V was cut back by 3 bases and J by 9 bases. Per germline, CDR1 SGHRS and CDR2 YFSETQ. This CDR3 spans 12 amino acids. CDR3 residues: CASSSPGGEQFF. The CDR3 DNA follows: TGCGCCAGCAGCTCACCAGGGGGTGAGCAGTTCTTC.

This chain links TRBV6-1 with TRBJ2-5; TRBD2 is a possible D gene (6 bases). Trimming took off 7 bases at V and 7 bases at J, with 19 bases between the two ends. The V gene's germline CDR1 is MNHNS and CDR2 SASEGT. This CDR3 contains 14 residues. CDR3 sequence (DNA): TGTGCCAGCAACCCACGGACGGGAGTCGGGACCCAGTACTTC. Its translation is CASNPRTGVGTQYF.

The table lists this clonotype with many counts. CDR3 bases: TGTGCCAGCTCAACACCCTCGGGCCCAGATACGCAGTATTTT. Translation: CASSTPSGPDTQYF. V and J are TRBV9 and TRBJ2-3; D unresolved. Germline-derived CDR1 and CDR2 are SGDLS and YYNGEE. The V and J ends lost 7 bases and 4 bases respectively, with 16 bases between them. The CDR3 extends over 14 amino acids.

The chain joins TRBV12-3 or TRBV12-4 to TRBJ2-2, with 11 bases identical to TRBD1. CDR3 size: 16 residues. J was trimmed by 7 bases and V by 0 bases; bases with no gene match: 4. The CDR3 region has the DNA TGTGCCAGCAGTTTAGCCCGGACAGGGGGCTTCGGGGAGCTGTTTTTT. Encoded protein: CASSLARTGGFGELFF.

This chain links TRBV6-6 with TRBJ1-1; D may be TRBD1 (5 bases). V lost 5 bases and J lost 6, with 10 bases in between. The CDR3 loop spans 12 amino acids. CDR1 is MNHNY, CDR2 SVGAGI, per germline (reference sequence). This CDR3 is CASSNRDPEAFF. The CDR3 DNA follows: TGTGCCAGCAGTAATCGGGACCCTGAAGCTTTCTTT.

In this sample, this clonotype turned up a few times. The chain joins TRBV4-2 to TRBJ2-1, with TRBD2 matching 10 bases. Per the germline V gene, CDR1 is LGHNA and CDR2 is YNFKEQ. The ends lost 1 base at V and 2 bases at J; junction bases unmatched: 5. The CDR3 spans 17 residues. CDR3 protein: CASSQGLAGVPYNEQFF. CDR3 nucleotide sequence: TGTGCCAGCAGCCAAGGGCTAGCGGGGGTACCCTACAATGAGCAGTTCTTC.

The chain combines TRBV30 with TRBJ2-1, with D possibly being TRBD1 (6 bases). CDR3 length equals 14 residues. CDR1 GTSNPN and CDR2 SVGIG come from the germline V gene (reference sequence). Between the trimmed V and J ends, which lost 4 bases and 0 bases, there was a span of 10 bases. The CDR3 bases are TGTGCCTGGACCACAGGGAGCTCCTACAATGAGCAGTTCTTC. It yields the protein CAWTTGSSYNEQFF.

The rearrangement links TRBV7-2 to TRBJ2-5, with D tentatively TRBD1 or TRBD2 (5 bases each). V was shortened by 1 base and J by 5 bases, with 17 bases between the two germline ends. The CDR3 spans 16 residues. CDR1 and CDR2 from the germline V gene are SGHTA and FQGNSA. As DNA, the CDR3 is TGTGCCAGCAGCTTAGTATGGGGTGGTGAGGGGGAGACCCAGTACTTC. This gives the protein CASSLVWGGEGETQYF.

The table lists this clonotype with many counts. J is TRBJ2-7 and V is TRBV7-8; D might be TRBD1 (6 bases). The CDR3 consists of 14 residues. Germline V gene data show CDR1 as SGHVS and CDR2 as FQNEAQ. Trimming took off 5 bases at V and 5 bases at J, with 16 bases between the two ends. For the CDR3, the DNA is TGTGCCAGCAGCCCCCTCCAGGGGAGAGACGAGCAGTACGTC. Its translation is CASSPLQGRDEQYV.